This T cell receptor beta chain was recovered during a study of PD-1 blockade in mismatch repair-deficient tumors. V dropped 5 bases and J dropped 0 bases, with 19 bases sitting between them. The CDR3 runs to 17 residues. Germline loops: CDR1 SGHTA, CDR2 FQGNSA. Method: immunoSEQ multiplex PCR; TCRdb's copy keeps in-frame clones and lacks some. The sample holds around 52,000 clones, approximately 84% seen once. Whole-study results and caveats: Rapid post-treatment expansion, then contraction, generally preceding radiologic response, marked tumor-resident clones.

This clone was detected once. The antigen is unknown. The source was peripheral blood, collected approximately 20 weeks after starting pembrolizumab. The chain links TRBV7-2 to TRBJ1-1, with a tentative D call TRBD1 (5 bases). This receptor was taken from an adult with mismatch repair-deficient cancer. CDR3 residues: CASSPRRQGPLNTEAFF. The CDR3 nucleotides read TGTGCCAGCAGCCCAAGGCGGCAGGGACCTTTGAACACTGAAGCTTTCTTT.